This T cell receptor beta chain was captured by sequencing in a study of T cells expressing NK-cell markers. TCRdb reprocessed the 5' RACE reads, keeping one entry per CDR3 protein, no DNA. The repertoire table contains 130,000 to 150,000 distinct CDR3 sequences. As for this clonotype: Its antigen remains unknown.

Study findings and constraints: For a few donors, these clonotypes were likewise the leading ones in the CD3+CD56-NKG2C+ fraction.

The sample consisted of blood T cells: a sorted CD56 or NKG2C T cell subset, CD4+ or CD8+ T cells, or bulk PBMC T cells (not recorded which). The sequence came from a man younger than 35 in good health.

The CDR3 region is CASSDIAGEGGELFF. The genes are TRBV12-3 or TRBV12-4 and TRBJ2-2; TCRdb's D call of TRBD2 is untestable without DNA. The CDR3 extends over 15 amino acids.